This TCR beta chain originates from a study of T cells after yellow fever vaccination. Study overall: SMART-Seq v4 Ultra Low Input handled preparation of low-cell-number fractions.

Study-level points and caveats: Vaccine-responding clonotypes were almost all undetectable in sorted memory subsets on day 0.

This clonotype was detected many times. The CDR3 contains 15 residues. From germline, CDR1 is DFQATT and CDR2 SNEGSKA (reference sequence). Trimming cost V 6 bases and J 0 bases; bases outside gene matches: 8. TCRdb passed the 5' RACE reads through MiXCR, listing each CDR3 protein once. The sample has tens of thousands of distinct CDR3 sequences, roughly 3.3% seen once. Sequencing was performed on PBMCs, either bulk or a sorted T-cell subset (CD4+, CD8+, memory, or dextramer-sorted; not recorded which), taken roughly 45 days after the first yellow fever vaccination. The chain couples TRBV20-1 to TRBJ2-3, with 8 bases fitting TRBD2. This TCR was recovered from a man between 18 and 29 years old who received the YFV17D yellow fever vaccine. In nucleotides, the CDR3 is TGCAGTGCCCCCGCCGGGGGGGCTAGCACAGATACGCAGTATTTT. This codes for CSAPAGGASTDTQYF.